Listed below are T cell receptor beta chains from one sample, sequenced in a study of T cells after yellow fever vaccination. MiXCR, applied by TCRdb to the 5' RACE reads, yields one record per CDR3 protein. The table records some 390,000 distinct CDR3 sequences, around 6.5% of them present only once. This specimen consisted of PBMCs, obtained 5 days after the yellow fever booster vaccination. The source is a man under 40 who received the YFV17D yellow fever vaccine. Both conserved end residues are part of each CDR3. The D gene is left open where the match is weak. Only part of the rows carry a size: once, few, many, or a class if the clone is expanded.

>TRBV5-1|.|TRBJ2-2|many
CASSRNTGELFF
TGTGCCAGCAGCCGGAACACCGGGGAGCTGTTTTTT
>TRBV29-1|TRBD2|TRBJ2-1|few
CSFSGTLNEQFF
TGCAGCTTTAGCGGGACCCTCAATGAGCAGTTCTTC
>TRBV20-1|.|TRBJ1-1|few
CSALGPLTEAFF
TGCAGTGCACTGGGGCCTCTGACTGAAGCTTTCTTT
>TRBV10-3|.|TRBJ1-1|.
CAISEVVGEAFF
TGTGCCATCAGTGAGGTTGTTGGTGAAGCTTTCTTT
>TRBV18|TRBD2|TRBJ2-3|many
CASSPPRLASTDTQYF
TGTGCCAGCTCACCACCGAGACTAGCGAGCACAGATACGCAGTATTTT
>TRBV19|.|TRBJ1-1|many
CASSMGRNTEAFF
TGTGCCAGTAGTATGGGGAGGAACACTGAAGCTTTCTTT
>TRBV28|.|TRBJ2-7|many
CASGRRGSGYEQYF
TGTGCCAGCGGAAGGAGGGGCAGTGGGTACGAGCAGTACTTC
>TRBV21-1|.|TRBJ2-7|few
CASTTSGTAYEQYF
TGTGCCAGCACCACCTCGGGGACAGCGTACGAGCAGTACTTC
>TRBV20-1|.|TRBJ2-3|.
CSAQAGGTDTPYF
TGCAGTGCACAGGCAGGCGGCACAGATACGCCGTATTTT
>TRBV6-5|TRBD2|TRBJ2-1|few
CASSWETSGNEQFF
TGTGCCAGCAGTTGGGAGACTAGCGGCAATGAGCAGTTCTTC
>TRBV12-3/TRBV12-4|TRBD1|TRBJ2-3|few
CASSLGQADTQYF
TGTGCCAGCAGTTTGGGACAGGCAGATACGCAGTATTTT
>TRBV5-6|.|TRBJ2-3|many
CASSPTITDTQYF
TGTGCCAGCAGCCCGACTATTACAGATACGCAGTATTTT
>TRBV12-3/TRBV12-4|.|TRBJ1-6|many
CASSFGQGNSPLHF
TGTGCCAGCAGTTTCGGGCAGGGCAATTCACCCCTCCACTTT
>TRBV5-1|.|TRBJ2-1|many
CASSFTGTSGVQFF
TGCGCCAGCAGCTTTACCGGGACTTCAGGTGTGCAGTTCTTC
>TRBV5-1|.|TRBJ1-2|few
CASSLERGSGYTF
TGCGCCAGCAGCTTGGAGAGAGGGAGTGGCTACACCTTC
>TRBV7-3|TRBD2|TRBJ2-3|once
CASSLYPSGGTDTQYF
TGTGCCAGCAGCTTATACCCTAGCGGCGGCACAGATACGCAGTATTTT
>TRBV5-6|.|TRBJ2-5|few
CASSIGVQETQYF
TGTGCCAGCAGCATAGGTGTCCAAGAGACCCAGTACTTC
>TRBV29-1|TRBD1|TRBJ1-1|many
CSVEPGGGTEAFF
TGCAGCGTTGAACCAGGGGGGGGCACTGAAGCTTTCTTT
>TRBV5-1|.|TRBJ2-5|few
CASSVQQGEETQYF
TGCGCCAGCAGCGTACAACAGGGTGAAGAGACCCAGTACTTC
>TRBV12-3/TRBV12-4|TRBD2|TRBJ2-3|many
CASSSTQREEDWDTQYF
TGTGCCAGCAGTAGCACGCAGCGGGAGGAAGACTGGGATACGCAGTATTTT
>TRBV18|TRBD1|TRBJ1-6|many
CASSRQGGNSPLHF
TGTGCCAGCTCACGACAGGGAGGAAATTCACCCCTCCACTTT
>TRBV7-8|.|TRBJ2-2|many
CASSLDGFHTGELFF
TGTGCCAGCAGCTTAGACGGCTTCCACACCGGGGAGCTGTTTTTT
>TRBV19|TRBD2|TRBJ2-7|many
CASSIQLREEQYF
TGTGCCAGTAGTATCCAGCTGCGGGAGGAGCAGTACTTC
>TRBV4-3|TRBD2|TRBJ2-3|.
CASSQTGTSGSDTQYF
TGCGCCAGCAGCCAAACCGGGACTAGCGGGAGCGATACGCAGTATTTT
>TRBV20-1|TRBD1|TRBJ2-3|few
CSGGTGGSTDTQYF
TGCAGTGGCGGGACAGGCGGGAGCACAGATACGCAGTATTTT
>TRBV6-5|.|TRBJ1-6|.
CASSYSAGASYNSPLHF
TGTGCCAGCAGTTACTCTGCAGGCGCCTCGTATAATTCACCCCTCCACTTT
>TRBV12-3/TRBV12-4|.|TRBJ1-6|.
CASCPDNSPLHF
TGTGCCAGCTGTCCAGATAATTCACCCCTCCACTTT
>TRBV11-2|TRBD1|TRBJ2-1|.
CASSQEGGADNEQFF
TGTGCCAGCAGCCAGGAAGGGGGCGCAGACAATGAGCAGTTCTTC
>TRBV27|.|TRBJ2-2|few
CASSGGAGRTTGELFF
TGTGCCAGCAGTGGGGGGGCCGGGCGGACTACCGGGGAGCTGTTTTTT
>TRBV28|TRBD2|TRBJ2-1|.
CASTENLAGGVGEQFF
TGTGCCAGCACCGAAAATCTAGCGGGAGGGGTCGGTGAGCAGTTCTTC
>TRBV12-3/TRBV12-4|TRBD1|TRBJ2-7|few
CASSLDLGTGGSYEQYF
TGTGCCAGCAGTTTAGACCTCGGGACAGGGGGCTCCTACGAGCAGTACTTC
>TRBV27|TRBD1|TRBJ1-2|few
CASTSQGATIVNYGYTF
TGTGCCAGCACCTCCCAGGGGGCTACAATAGTTAACTATGGCTACACCTTC
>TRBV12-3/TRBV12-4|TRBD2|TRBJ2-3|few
CAITTSGSTDTQYF
TGTGCCATCACGACTAGCGGGAGCACAGATACGCAGTATTTT
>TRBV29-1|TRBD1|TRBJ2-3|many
CSDSRTGETDTQYF
TGCAGCGACTCGCGGACAGGGGAGACAGATACGCAGTATTTT
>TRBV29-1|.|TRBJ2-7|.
CSAGDPGYEQYF
TGCAGCGCCGGGGACCCAGGTTACGAGCAGTACTTC
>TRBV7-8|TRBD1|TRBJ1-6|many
CASSFGIQGARNSPLHF
TGTGCCAGCAGCTTCGGCATACAGGGGGCGCGTAATTCACCCCTCCACTTT
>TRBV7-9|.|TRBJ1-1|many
CASSFRPVNTEAFF
TGTGCCAGCAGCTTTAGGCCGGTGAACACTGAAGCTTTCTTT